This T cell receptor (beta chain) was recovered during a study of T-cell reconstitution after alpha-beta-depleted transplantation in children. For this clonotype: Antigen specificity is unknown. The junction shows a germline mismatch at one end, possibly a read error.

Study-level points and caveats: It was reported that alpha-beta T cells came from several hundred expanded graft clones (about two months after transplant). Some patients owed their high day-60 TCRbeta diversity to surviving recipient T cells and thymic progenitors. At the one-year point after transplant, T-cell counts and TCRbeta diversity were found to come mostly from T cells that had been newly produced.

The CDR3 length is 14 residues. Germline CDR1 is LGHNA and CDR2 is YNFKEQ. A library of TCRbeta sequences, prepared with unique molecular identifiers, was generated. TCRdb used MiXCR to reprocess the PCR reads, holding one entry per CDR3 protein. Here the sample spans about 980,000 distinct CDR3 sequences, under 30% being singletons. Sequencing was performed on PBMCs, mostly from graft donor cells, taken 360 days after TCRalphabeta/CD19-depleted stem cell transplant. The gene calls are TRBV4-2 and TRBJ1-2, with a tentative D call TRBD1 (6 bases). This sequence was found in a boy under three years old who had a stem cell transplant for SCID, so the T cells may come from the graft donor. CDR3 sequence: CASSPTGTFLGSFF. The CDR3 DNA reads as TGTGCCAGCAGCCCAACAGGGACCTTTCTAGGGTCCTTCTTC.